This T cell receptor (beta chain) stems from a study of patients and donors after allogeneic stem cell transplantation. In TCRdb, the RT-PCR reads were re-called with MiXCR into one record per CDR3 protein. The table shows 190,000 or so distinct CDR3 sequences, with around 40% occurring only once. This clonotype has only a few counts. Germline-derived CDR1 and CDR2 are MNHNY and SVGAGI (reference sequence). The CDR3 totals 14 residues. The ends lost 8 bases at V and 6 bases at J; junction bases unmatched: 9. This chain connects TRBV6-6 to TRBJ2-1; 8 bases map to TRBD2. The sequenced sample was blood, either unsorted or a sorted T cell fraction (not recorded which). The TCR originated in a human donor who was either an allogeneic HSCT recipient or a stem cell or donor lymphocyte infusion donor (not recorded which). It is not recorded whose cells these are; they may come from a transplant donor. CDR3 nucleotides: TGTGCCAGCGGACAGCGGGGGCCCCGCAATGAGCAGTTCTTC. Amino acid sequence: CASGQRGPRNEQFF.